A single sample is the source of the 4 T cell receptor beta chains below, sequenced in a study of shared clonotypes between healthy human individuals. Sequencing was performed with immunoSEQ multiplex PCR; in TCRdb, only in-frame clones are kept and a portion is missing. Among roughly 2.4 million clones listed, 90% to 97% were seen once. The specimen was naive CD4+ T cells sorted from blood. The sample's subset: CD45RA+ positively selected. The receptors were sampled from a young man in good health.

This rearrangement joins TRBV28 to TRBJ1-2, with a tentative D call TRBD1 (5 bases). The germline gives CDR1 MDHEN, CDR2 SYDVKM. The CDR3 length is 16 residues. Trimming removed 1 base at V and 0 bases at J, with 12 bases between. CDR3 region: CASSLLTEISNYGYTF. The CDR3 DNA reads as TGTGCCAGCAGTTTATTGACAGAAATATCTAACTATGGCTACACCTTC.

V gene TRBV9 combines with J gene TRBJ2-2; D unresolved. Deletions cut 1 base from V and 8 bases from J, with 6 bases between. CDR1 is SGDLS, CDR2 YYNGEE, per germline. The CDR3 runs 12 residues. The CDR3 sequence is CASSVYLGELFF. Written as DNA, the CDR3 is TGTGCCAGCAGCGTATATTTGGGGGAGCTGTTTTTT.

The CDR3 here is CATGQGRGQETQYF. DNA for the CDR3: TGCGCCACGGGACAGGGAAGGGGTCAAGAGACCCAGTACTTC. The chain has TRBV10-2 and TRBJ2-5; 9 bases are a match to TRBD1. CDR3 size: 14 residues. V shed 10 bases and J 2 bases; nucleotides not matched to a gene: 8. Germline V gives CDR1 WSHSY, CDR2 SAAADI.

The gene calls are TRBV1 and TRBJ2-1; TRBD2 is the table's D call, not checked against the DNA. TRBV1 is a listed pseudogene. The length of the CDR3 is 23 residues. CDR3 in amino acids: CTSSQPFIDLLAGGAVSYNEQFF. The DNA of the CDR3 is TGCACCAGCAGCCAACCTTTTATTGACCTATTAGCGGGGGGGGCCGTCTCCTACAATGAGCAGTTCTTC.